Shown below are 30 T cell receptor beta chains from a single sample sequenced in a study of shared T cell receptors in the human thymus. Repertoires were generated with immunoSEQ multiplex PCR, while TCRdb's copy carries only in-frame clones and drops some. Of around 340,000 clones listed, 85% to 95% were seen once; the top ten hold roughly 0.02%. The sequenced material came from thymocytes. Receptor source: a human donor.

V and J are TRBV13 and TRBJ2-1; 7 positions match TRBD1. Germline trimming cut 5 bases from V and 4 bases from J; bases unmatched to any gene: 14. Germline loops: CDR1 PRHDT, CDR2 FYEKMQ (reference sequence). This CDR3 has 17 residues. CDR3 nucleotide sequence: TGTGCCAGCAGCCCTACCCCCCGGGACAGTGGGTACAATGAGCAGTTCTTC. Translated: CASSPTPRDSGYNEQFF.

CDR3 sequence reads: CASRAGTGAYEQYF. The DNA of the CDR3 is TGTGCCAGTAGGGCCGGGACAGGGGCCTACGAGCAGTACTTC. The chain has TRBV19 and TRBJ2-7; 10 positions match TRBD1. With V trimmed by 6 bases and J by 2 bases, 4 bases remained unmatched. CDR3 length: 14 residues. Per the germline V gene, CDR1 is LNHDA and CDR2 is SQIVND (reference sequence).

This chain connects TRBV27 to TRBJ2-5; D gene ambiguous. Trimming pared 1 base from V and 4 bases from J, leaving 7 bases between. Germline assignment: CDR1 MNHEY and CDR2 SMNVEV (reference sequence). CDR3 length: 13 amino acids. The CDR3 DNA reads TGTGCCAGCAGTTTATGGTCCTCAGAGACCCAGTACTTC. Amino acids: CASSLWSSETQYF.

This rearrangement joins TRBV4-3 to TRBJ1-1, with D uncertain. The CDR3 totals 14 residues. V lost 0 bases, J lost 3 bases, and 8 bases lay in between. Germline V gene lookup returns CDR1 LGHNA and CDR2 YSLEER. The chain's CDR3 is CASSQERRDTEAFF. In DNA, the CDR3 is TGCGCCAGCAGCCAAGAACGACGGGACACTGAAGCTTTCTTT.

The rearrangement links TRBV7-3 to TRBJ2-1, with unresolved D. The CDR3 sequence is 13 residues long. The ends were cut back, 4 bases at V and 8 bases at J, with 12 bases in the middle. CDR1 is SGHTA, CDR2 FQGTGA, per germline. The CDR3 loop is CASSSSPPHEQFF. The CDR3 DNA is TGTGCCAGCAGCTCCTCTCCCCCCCATGAGCAGTTCTTC. Combining the CDR3 with reference TRBV7-3 and TRBJ2-1 gives the whole variable domain GAGVSQTPSNKVTEKGKYVELRCDPISGHTALYWYRQSLGQGPEFLIYFQGTGAADDSGLPNDRFFAVRPEGSVSTLKIQRTERGDSAVYLCASSSSPPHEQFFGPGTRLTVL.

The chain links TRBV7-2 to TRBJ2-2; perhaps TRBD2 as D (6 bases). Trimming pared 0 bases from V and 2 bases from J, leaving 7 bases between. This CDR3 has 15 amino acids. CDR1 is SGHTA and CDR2 is FQGNSA in the germline V gene. CDR3 in DNA: TGTGCCAGCAGCTTAGCGCGGGGTAACACCGGGGAGCTGTTTTTT. Its translation: CASSLARGNTGELFF.

In this sample, this clone turned up once. This rearrangement joins TRBV11-2 to TRBJ1-5, with D hard to call. The CDR3 length is 14 residues. Looked up from germline, CDR1 is SGHAT and CDR2 is FQNNGV. Trimming took 0 bases from V and 5 from J, leaving 8 bases between them. CDR3 sequence: CASSLDGSDQPQHF. CDR3 in DNA: TGTGCCAGCAGCTTAGATGGGTCTGATCAGCCCCAGCATTTT.

This clone was counted once. The chain has TRBV5-1 and TRBJ2-7; D possibly corresponds to TRBD1 (6 bases). Germline V gives CDR1 SGHRS, CDR2 YFSETQ. V was cut by 3 bases and J by 4 bases, with 17 bases left in between. This CDR3 is built from 15 residues. CDR3 sequence: CASSWETGRPYEQYF. In DNA form, the CDR3 reads TGCGCCAGCAGCTGGGAGACAGGTAGGCCTTACGAGCAGTACTTC.

The chain couples TRBV28 to TRBJ2-1, with 9 bases lining up with TRBD2. This CDR3 spans 16 amino acids. Germline V gives CDR1 MDHEN, CDR2 SYDVKM. The J segment lost 0 bases and the V segment lost 5 bases, leaving 5 bases of the junction unmatched. CDR3 region: CASSLPSGTSYNEQFF. CDR3 DNA sequence: TGTGCCAGCAGTCTCCCTAGCGGGACCTCCTACAATGAGCAGTTCTTC. The full variable domain, its missing parts supplied by reference TRBV28 and TRBJ2-1, is DVKVTQSSRYLVKRTGEKVFLECVQDMDHENMFWYRQDPGLGLRLIYFSYDVKMKEKGDIPEGYSVSREKKERFSLILESASTNQTSMYLCASSLPSGTSYNEQFFGPGTRLTVL.

The rearrangement uses TRBV27 and TRBJ2-1; 11 bases agree with TRBD2. Germline CDR1 and CDR2: MNHEY and SMNVEV (reference sequence). The V segment lost 2 bases and the J segment 6 bases; nucleotides outside the gene matches: 0. CDR3 size: 14 residues. The CDR3 spells CASSLLAGGNEQFF. Here the CDR3 DNA reads TGTGCCAGCAGTTTACTAGCGGGAGGCAATGAGCAGTTCTTC.

The genes are TRBV15 and TRBJ2-1, with 7 nucleotides matching TRBD1. Germline CDR1 and CDR2: LNHNV and YYDKDF (reference sequence). V dropped 1 base and J dropped 2; count of bases not matched to a gene: 8. The CDR3 has 17 amino acids. CDR3: CATSRVSGTATYNEQFF. The CDR3, as DNA: TGTGCCACCAGCAGAGTCTCCGGGACAGCGACCTACAATGAGCAGTTCTTC.

This sequence joins TRBV28 and TRBJ1-1, with 12 bases matching TRBD1. V lost 7 bases, J lost 3 bases, and 15 bases stayed unmatched. The CDR3 contains 18 residues. Germline values: CDR1 MDHEN, CDR2 SYDVKM. The CDR3 bases are TGTGCCAGCAACATAGGAAACGGGACAGGGGGCGTTGACACTGAAGCTTTCTTT. This sequence encodes CASNIGNGTGGVDTEAFF.

This clone has a single count. The CDR3 loop reads CASSFWGRSGTTEAFF. Written as DNA, the CDR3 is TGTGCCAGCAGCTTTTGGGGCCGGTCGGGAACTACTGAAGCTTTCTTT. The chain carries TRBV5-4 and TRBJ1-1; possible D gene TRBD1, 5 bases. Deletions cut 2 bases from V and 5 bases from J, with 19 bases between. CDR1 SGHNT and CDR2 YYREEE come from the germline V gene (reference sequence). This CDR3 has 16 amino acids.

Here the CDR3 reads CASSGNTRALIHEQFF. The CDR3 DNA reads TGTGCCAGTAGCGGCAACACCCGGGCCCTAATCCATGAGCAGTTCTTC. V and J are TRBV19 and TRBJ2-1; D call uncertain. CDR1 and CDR2 (germline): LNHDA, SQIVND (reference sequence). The V end lost 6 bases, the J end lost 8 bases, and 23 bases lay between the germline ends. CDR3 size: 16 residues.

The J gene is TRBJ2-6, the V gene TRBV2, with D possibly TRBD1 on 6 matching bases. CDR3 length equals 16 residues. V was pared by 3 bases and J by 4 bases, with 13 bases between. Germline-derived CDR1 and CDR2 are SNHLY and FYNNEI. The CDR3 DNA reads TGTGCCAGCAGTGATGGAACAGGGCTCGGGGCCAACGTCCTGACTTTC. It codes for CASSDGTGLGANVLTF.

The chain combines TRBV30 with TRBJ2-5; D remains ambiguous. Deletions cut 0 bases from V and 4 bases from J, with 9 bases between. Germline CDR1 and CDR2: GTSNPN and SVGIG (reference sequence). This CDR3 has 13 amino acids. CDR3 in DNA: TGTGCCTGGAGTGTACTTCTGGGAGAGACCCAGTACTTC. Its protein is CAWSVLLGETQYF.

The chain recombines TRBV5-6 with TRBJ1-2; D perhaps matches TRBD1 (6 bases). Looked up from germline, CDR1 is SGHDT and CDR2 is YYEEEE. V was pared by 4 bases and J by 6 bases, with 13 bases between. The CDR3 is 13 residues long. CDR3 coding DNA: TGTGCCAGCAGCCGACAGGAAGCCGATGGCTACACCTTC. Translated: CASSRQEADGYTF.

The chain joins TRBV7-3 to TRBJ2-1, with D possibly being TRBD2 (6 bases). V lost 2 bases to trimming and J lost 2 bases, with 10 bases between them. This CDR3 has 15 amino acids. In germline, CDR1 is SGHTA, CDR2 FQGTGA. The CDR3 region is CASSLAGGTYNEQFF. The DNA for the CDR3 is TGTGCCAGCAGCTTAGCGGGCGGGACCTACAATGAGCAGTTCTTC.

V gene TRBV10-3 combines with J gene TRBJ2-1; 9 bases line up with TRBD2. This CDR3 is 17 amino acids long. The trim removed 6 bases at V and 6 bases at J, leaving 15 bases unmatched. Germline CDR1 ENHRY, CDR2 SYGVKD. The CDR3 DNA is TGTGCCATCAGGATAAGTTATAGCGGGAGAGGTCCCAATGAGCAGTTCTTC. The encoded protein is CAIRISYSGRGPNEQFF.

The genes are TRBV2 and TRBJ1-2; D not resolved. The CDR3 extends over 14 amino acids. In germline, CDR1 is SNHLY, CDR2 FYNNEI. The V gene lost 6 bases and the J gene lost 4 bases, with 15 bases spanning the gap. DNA of the CDR3: TGTGCCAGCAGGAGTATTGGACGGATCTATGGCTACACCTTC. Its protein is CASRSIGRIYGYTF.

The chain recombines TRBV6-1 with TRBJ1-1; 7 bases map to TRBD1. In germline, CDR1 is MNHNS, CDR2 SASEGT. Unmatched junction bases numbered 9, after V lost 7 bases and J lost 1 base. The CDR3 extends over 15 amino acids. CDR3 in amino acids: CASTPSRDRNTEAFF. For the CDR3, the DNA is TGTGCCAGCACCCCATCCCGGGACAGGAACACTGAAGCTTTCTTT.

The rearrangement uses TRBV7-6 and TRBJ1-4; 10 bases are a match to TRBD1. The germline gives CDR1 SGHVS, CDR2 FNYEAQ. Trimming cost V 1 base and J 2 bases; bases outside gene matches: 4. This CDR3 is 17 amino acids long. CDR3 region: CASSLGTGGRTNEKLFF. CDR3 bases: TGTGCCAGCAGCTTAGGGACAGGGGGTAGGACTAATGAAAAACTGTTTTTT.

The CDR3 here is CASSRDQGGGTEAFF. CDR3 DNA: TGTGCCAGCAGCCGCGACCAGGGCGGGGGAACTGAAGCTTTCTTT. The V call is TRBV16, the J call TRBJ1-1, with a weak D call TRBD1 (5 bases). V was pared by 4 bases and J by 5 bases, with 17 bases between. Germline CDR1 and CDR2: KGHSY and FQNENV. This CDR3 is built from 15 residues.

This sequence joins TRBV7-8 and TRBJ1-2; a weak D match, TRBD1 (6 bases). V dropped 5 bases and J dropped 4 bases, with 17 bases sitting between them. The germline CDR1 and CDR2 sequences are SGHVS and FQNEAQ. This CDR3 comprises 15 residues. The CDR3 protein is CASSPDPTGSYGYTF. The CDR3 DNA sequence: TGTGCCAGCAGCCCAGACCCCACAGGGTCCTATGGCTACACCTTC.

The V gene is TRBV11-2, the J gene TRBJ2-7, with TRBD1 as a possible D gene (6 bases). V dropped 3 bases and J dropped 2 bases, with 11 bases sitting between them. The germline V gene encodes CDR1 SGHAT and CDR2 FQNNGV. The CDR3 runs to 14 residues. DNA of the CDR3: TGTGCCAGCAGCTTGTTTTCAGGGGCCTACGAGCAGTACTTC. Its translation is CASSLFSGAYEQYF.

The CDR3: CASSQRTPRGTTEAFF. DNA for the CDR3: TGTGCCAGCAGTCAACGCACGCCCAGGGGCACCACTGAAGCTTTCTTT. The V and J genes are TRBV28 and TRBJ1-1; D may be TRBD1 (6 bases). Germline V gene sequence: CDR1 MDHEN, CDR2 SYDVKM. The CDR3 has 16 residues. V was clipped by 5 bases and J by 4 bases, with 20 bases between them.

The V gene is TRBV7-9, the J gene TRBJ2-3, with D tentatively TRBD1 or TRBD2 (5 bases each). V was shortened by 5 bases and J by 2 bases, with 23 bases between the two germline ends. The CDR3 contains 18 residues. Germline V gene sequence: CDR1 SEHNR, CDR2 FQNEAQ (reference sequence). CDR3 in amino acids: CASSPFTGTKVHTDTQYF. For the CDR3, the DNA is TGTGCCAGCAGCCCATTCACCGGGACCAAGGTTCACACAGATACGCAGTATTTT.

This rearrangement joins TRBV4-2 to TRBJ2-2, with 9 bases lining up with TRBD2. The CDR3 is made up of 16 amino acids. Trimming cost V 4 bases and J 4 bases; bases outside gene matches: 7. The germline V gene encodes CDR1 LGHNA and CDR2 YNFKEQ. The CDR3 coding sequence is TGTGCCAGCAGCCCGGGGACTAGCCGAATCACCGGGGAGCTGTTTTTT. It specifies CASSPGTSRITGELFF.

V usage is TRBV4-1 and J usage is TRBJ1-1; TRBD1 is a possible D gene (6 bases). Between the trimmed V and J ends, which lost 4 bases and 4 bases, there was a span of 10 bases. Germline V gene data show CDR1 as MGHRA and CDR2 as YSYEKL. The CDR3 runs 13 residues. This chain's CDR3 is CASSRRGVTEAFF. Written as DNA, the CDR3 is TGCGCCAGCAGCCGAAGGGGGGTCACTGAAGCTTTCTTT.

The chain carries TRBV28 and TRBJ2-5, with D possibly being TRBD2 (6 bases). The germline gives CDR1 MDHEN, CDR2 SYDVKM. CDR3 length: 17 residues. V dropped 6 bases and J dropped 1 base, with 21 bases sitting between them. CDR3 in DNA: TGTGCCAGCAGCCGGGTAGGAGGGCCCACGAGCCAAGAGACCCAGTACTTC. As protein: CASSRVGGPTSQETQYF.